The rows below give T cell receptor beta chains drawn from one sample of a study of blood T cell repertoires in COVID-19. Libraries were prepared by immunoSEQ multiplex PCR; TCRdb keeps only in-frame clonotypes and omits some of them. The sample shows 200,000 or so clones, around 87% of them seen only once. The specimen sequenced was peripheral blood. All receptors come from a man aged 60 to 75 with acute or convalescent COVID-19. Both conserved end residues are part of each CDR3. A D gene is named only where the DNA matches it firmly. Clone sizes are given selectively: once, few, many, or a class where the clone is expanded.

V gene: TRBV7-3; clone size: few; D gene: TRBD1; J gene: TRBJ2-5; CDR3 DNA: TGTGCCAGCAGCCCGATGGGGGAGGGACAGGGAAAAGAGACCCAGTACTTC; CDR3 protein: CASSPMGEGQGKETQYF
V gene: TRBV25-1; clone size: NA; D gene: TRBD1; J gene: TRBJ1-2; CDR3 DNA: TGTGCCAGCACTTCTAGCGCTGAGGGGGCGCAATATGGCTACACCTTC; CDR3 protein: CASTSSAEGAQYGYTF
V gene: TRBV29-1; clone size: NA; D gene: TRBD1; J gene: TRBJ2-5; CDR3 DNA: TGCAGCGGAGGGACAGCCCAAGAGACCCAGTACTTC; CDR3 protein: CSGGTAQETQYF
V gene: TRBV3-1/TRBV3-2; clone size: NA; D gene: NA; J gene: TRBJ1-2; CDR3 DNA: TGTGCCAGCAGCCTAAGTACCCTGGCAGGGAACTATGGCTACACCTTC; CDR3 protein: CASSLSTLAGNYGYTF
V gene: TRBV19; clone size: once; D gene: TRBD1; J gene: TRBJ1-5; CDR3 DNA: TGTGCCAGTAGTCGCCCCGGACAGGCTCCCAGTAGCAATCAGCCCCAGCATTTT; CDR3 protein: CASSRPGQAPSSNQPQHF
V gene: TRBV5-1; clone size: once; D gene: NA; J gene: TRBJ2-3; CDR3 DNA: TGCGCCAGCAGCATAGACAGCCAGCCTAGCACAGATACGCAGTATTTT; CDR3 protein: CASSIDSQPSTDTQYF
V gene: TRBV4-3; clone size: NA; D gene: TRBD2; J gene: TRBJ2-1; CDR3 DNA: TGCGCCAGCAGCCAAGATAGTGGGGGGGCCTACAATGAGCAGTTCTTC; CDR3 protein: CASSQDSGGAYNEQFF
V gene: TRBV3-1/TRBV3-2; clone size: NA; D gene: NA; J gene: TRBJ1-6; CDR3 DNA: TGTGCCAGCAGCCTTAACGGGGGTTTGGCACCCCTCCACTTT; CDR3 protein: CASSLNGGLAPLHF
V gene: TRBV27; clone size: NA; D gene: NA; J gene: TRBJ1-1; CDR3 DNA: TGTGCCAGCAGTCTCCCCGGGGCTTTCTTT; CDR3 protein: CASSLPGAFF
V gene: TRBV5-6; clone size: NA; D gene: NA; J gene: TRBJ2-7; CDR3 DNA: TGTGCCAGCAGCCGGAGACAGGCCGCCTCCTACGAGCAGTACTTC; CDR3 protein: CASSRRQAASYEQYF
V gene: TRBV7-9; clone size: once; D gene: TRBD1; J gene: TRBJ2-7; CDR3 DNA: TGTGCCAGCAGCCCCGGACAGGGAGCAAGCTACGAGCAGTACTTC; CDR3 protein: CASSPGQGASYEQYF
V gene: TRBV11-2; clone size: NA; D gene: TRBD1; J gene: TRBJ1-2; CDR3 DNA: TGTGCCAGCAGCTTAGATCGGTTAGGGGGCGACTATGGCTACACCTTC; CDR3 protein: CASSLDRLGGDYGYTF
V gene: TRBV5-1; clone size: NA; D gene: TRBD2; J gene: TRBJ2-3; CDR3 DNA: TGCGCCAGCAGCTCGCAAAACCTAGCGGGGGGGAGGACAGATACGCAGTATTTT; CDR3 protein: CASSSQNLAGGRTDTQYF
V gene: TRBV19; clone size: NA; D gene: NA; J gene: TRBJ1-5; CDR3 DNA: TGTGCCAGTGGAGACACGGGAAGACCTAATCAGCCCCAGCATTTT; CDR3 protein: CASGDTGRPNQPQHF
V gene: TRBV19; clone size: NA; D gene: TRBD1; J gene: TRBJ1-2; CDR3 DNA: TGTGCCAGTAGGGGGACAGGGCGAAACCCGACCGGCTCTGGCTACACCTTC; CDR3 protein: CASRGTGRNPTGSGYTF
V gene: TRBV7-3; clone size: NA; D gene: TRBD1; J gene: TRBJ2-5; CDR3 DNA: TGTGCCAGCAGCTTAGGGTTCCCAGGGGGTTACCAAGAGACCCAGTACTTC; CDR3 protein: CASSLGFPGGYQETQYF
V gene: TRBV5-1; clone size: NA; D gene: TRBD2; J gene: TRBJ2-1; CDR3 DNA: TGCGCCAGCAGCTTTAGCGGGGGGGCCAACAATGAGCAGTTCTTC; CDR3 protein: CASSFSGGANNEQFF
V gene: TRBV7-3; clone size: once; D gene: NA; J gene: TRBJ1-6; CDR3 DNA: TGTGCCAGCAGCCCCCTAGCAGTTAGCTCCTATAATTCACCCCTCCACTTT; CDR3 protein: CASSPLAVSSYNSPLHF
V gene: TRBV6-5; clone size: NA; D gene: NA; J gene: TRBJ2-3; CDR3 DNA: TGTGCCAGCAGCCGGGACTTCGGAGATACGCAGTATTTT; CDR3 protein: CASSRDFGDTQYF
V gene: TRBV7-9; clone size: NA; D gene: TRBD1; J gene: TRBJ2-3; CDR3 DNA: TGTGCCAGCAGCTTAAGACAGGGGGCAGATACGCAGTATTTT; CDR3 protein: CASSLRQGADTQYF
V gene: TRBV11-2; clone size: NA; D gene: NA; J gene: TRBJ2-3; CDR3 DNA: TGTGCCAGCAGCTTAGATACACGCGGTACGCAGTATTTT; CDR3 protein: CASSLDTRGTQYF
V gene: TRBV9; clone size: NA; D gene: TRBD2; J gene: TRBJ2-3; CDR3 DNA: TGTGCCAGCAGCGTACGAAATTATGCGGGGGGCATTCCAGATACGCAGTATTTT; CDR3 protein: CASSVRNYAGGIPDTQYF
V gene: TRBV9; clone size: NA; D gene: TRBD2; J gene: TRBJ2-4; CDR3 DNA: TGTGCCAGCAGCGTAGGCCCAGCGGGGGGGCTGGGCAAAAACATTCAGTACTTC; CDR3 protein: CASSVGPAGGLGKNIQYF
V gene: TRBV5-1; clone size: NA; D gene: NA; J gene: TRBJ2-3; CDR3 DNA: TGCGCCAGCAGCTTGGACAGGGCCACAGATACGCAGTATTTT; CDR3 protein: CASSLDRATDTQYF
V gene: TRBV5-1; clone size: NA; D gene: TRBD2; J gene: TRBJ2-5; CDR3 DNA: TGCGCCAGCAGCTTGGCCCCAGCGGGAGACCAAGAGACCCAGTACTTC; CDR3 protein: CASSLAPAGDQETQYF
V gene: TRBV19; clone size: NA; D gene: TRBD1; J gene: TRBJ1-1; CDR3 DNA: TGTGCCAGTAGTCTCCGGACAGGGGTTCTGAACACTGAAGCTTTCTTT; CDR3 protein: CASSLRTGVLNTEAFF
V gene: TRBV19; clone size: NA; D gene: NA; J gene: TRBJ2-7; CDR3 DNA: TGTGCCAGTAGTATAGCCAGCCAGGACTACGAGCAGTACTTC; CDR3 protein: CASSIASQDYEQYF
V gene: TRBV6-5; clone size: NA; D gene: NA; J gene: TRBJ1-5; CDR3 DNA: TGTGCCAGCAGGGACCCAGGGGGCAATCAGCCCCAGCATTTT; CDR3 protein: CASRDPGGNQPQHF
V gene: TRBV7-2; clone size: NA; D gene: NA; J gene: TRBJ2-7; CDR3 DNA: TGTGCCAGCAGCTTAGAAGCGGGCCCATGGGAGCAGTACTTC; CDR3 protein: CASSLEAGPWEQYF
V gene: TRBV15; clone size: once; D gene: NA; J gene: TRBJ2-1; CDR3 DNA: TGTGCCACCAGCAGAGTAACCCAGGGCAGGGGCAATGAGCAGTTCTTC; CDR3 protein: CATSRVTQGRGNEQFF
V gene: TRBV9; clone size: NA; D gene: NA; J gene: TRBJ2-3; CDR3 DNA: TGTGCCAGCAGCGTAGACCAGGGGGGTGGGGCAGATACGCAGTATTTT; CDR3 protein: CASSVDQGGGADTQYF
V gene: TRBV27; clone size: NA; D gene: TRBD1; J gene: TRBJ1-6; CDR3 DNA: TGTGCCAGCAGTTTACGCCTTTCGACACAGGGGAATTCACCCCTCCACTTT; CDR3 protein: CASSLRLSTQGNSPLHF
V gene: TRBV7-8; clone size: NA; D gene: TRBD1; J gene: TRBJ1-5; CDR3 DNA: TGTGCCAGCAGCGCCGACAGGGGGAAAAAGCATTTT; CDR3 protein: CASSADRGKKHF
V gene: TRBV6-2/TRBV6-3; clone size: NA; D gene: TRBD2; J gene: TRBJ2-7; CDR3 DNA: TGTGCCAGCAGTTACTCTAGCGGGGGGGCCTACGAGCAGTACTTC; CDR3 protein: CASSYSSGGAYEQYF
V gene: TRBV5-5; clone size: once; D gene: NA; J gene: TRBJ2-1; CDR3 DNA: TGTGCCAGCAGCTTGGGTGGTAGCTCCTACAATGAGCAGTTCTTC; CDR3 protein: CASSLGGSSYNEQFF
V gene: TRBV9; clone size: NA; D gene: NA; J gene: TRBJ1-2; CDR3 DNA: TGTGCCAGCAGCGTAGGCGGGGTACCATTCTATGGCTACACCTTC; CDR3 protein: CASSVGGVPFYGYTF
V gene: TRBV7-6; clone size: NA; D gene: NA; J gene: TRBJ1-5; CDR3 DNA: TGTGCCAGCAGCTTGTTGGGGGGTTCGGGAAATCAGCCCCAGCATTTT; CDR3 protein: CASSLLGGSGNQPQHF